This T cell receptor beta chain was recovered during a study of cytomegalovirus exposure and HLA in healthy donors. The PCR made use of 60 Vbeta and 13 Jbeta primers. TCRdb keeps only in-frame clones here, not all; method: immunoSEQ multiplex PCR. The sample contains about 97,000 clones, 73% of which appear only once. CDR1 and CDR2 from the germline V gene are SGHRS and YFSETQ. V was trimmed by 0 bases and J by 8 bases, leaving 17 bases between them. This CDR3 has 16 residues. The sequenced sample consisted of PBMCs. This TCR derives from a middle-aged man in good health and CMV-seronegative. The rearrangement joins TRBV5-1 to TRBJ1-4; a possible D gene is TRBD1 (5 bases). The CDR3 region has the DNA TGCGCCAGCAGCTTGGGGCGGGACGCCGGCTTGGAAAAACTGTTTTTT. Its translation is CASSLGRDAGLEKLFF.